A selection of T cell receptor beta chains follows, all from one sample in a study of human T cells and chemical hapten exposure. TCRdb itself ran the RACE reads through MiXCR, one entry per CDR3 protein. Seen here are approximately 43,000 distinct CDR3 sequences, 3.5% to 4% observed once, and the top ten hold over 25%. Source: whole blood, taken in connection with sensitization to the hapten diphenylcyclopropenone (DPC). These receptors were obtained from a man aged 50 to 59 with alopecia areata. Some clones in this sample may be carry-over from other donors' samples. Both conserved end residues are part of each CDR3. Fields, in order: V gene, clone size, J gene, D gene, CDR3 protein, CDR3 DNA. The D gene is left open where the match is weak. Size tells how often a clone was seen (once, few, many) or the class of an expanded clone, and some rows leave it out.

>TRBV6-6|many|TRBJ2-7|NA
CASSYGAESGSTYEQYF
TGTGCCAGCAGTTACGGCGCGGAATCAGGGTCGACCTACGAGCAGTACTTC
>TRBV7-9|many|TRBJ2-5|NA
CASSRAGKETQYF
TGTGCCAGCAGCCGGGCGGGGAAAGAGACCCAGTACTTC
>TRBV6-4|many|TRBJ2-7|TRBD1
CASSDKDRAYEQYF
TGTGCCAGCAGTGACAAGGACAGGGCCTACGAGCAGTACTTC
>TRBV20-1|many|TRBJ2-5|TRBD2
CSARDLRPSGKETQYF
TGCAGTGCTAGAGATTTAAGGCCTAGCGGGAAAGAGACCCAGTACTTC
>TRBV11-3|many|TRBJ1-6|NA
CASSLGRPNSPLHF
TGTGCCAGCAGCTTAGGACGCCCCAATTCACCCCTCCACTTT
>TRBV30|NA|TRBJ1-5|NA
CAWKGKGGDQPQHF
TGTGCCTGGAAAGGAAAGGGAGGCGATCAGCCCCAGCATTTT
>TRBV20-1|many|TRBJ2-7|NA
CSARDQLATDYEQYF
TGCAGTGCTAGAGATCAGCTAGCGACTGACTACGAGCAGTACTTC
>TRBV7-2|many|TRBJ2-1|TRBD2
CASSSAGVPNEQFF
TGTGCCAGCAGCTCAGCGGGAGTGCCCAATGAGCAGTTCTTC
>TRBV28|many|TRBJ2-1|TRBD1
CASRSTGGNYNEQFF
TGTGCCAGCAGATCCACAGGGGGCAACTACAATGAGCAGTTCTTC
>TRBV4-2|many|TRBJ2-5|TRBD1
CASSQDDRVAETQYF
TGTGCCAGCAGCCAAGATGACAGGGTAGCAGAGACCCAGTACTTC
>TRBV6-4|many|TRBJ2-3|NA
CASSSGSTDTQYF
TGTGCCAGCAGTAGCGGGAGCACAGATACGCAGTATTTT
>TRBV12-3/TRBV12-4|many|TRBJ2-1|NA
CASTPGGGGEQFF
TGTGCCAGCACCCCAGGTGGTGGGGGTGAGCAGTTCTTC
>TRBV29-1|few|TRBJ1-2|TRBD1
CSTRQGPSYGYTF
TGCAGCACTCGACAGGGACCGAGCTATGGCTACACCTTC
>TRBV4-3|many|TRBJ2-2|NA
CASSQEEGNTGELFF
TGCGCCAGCAGCCAAGAAGAAGGAAACACCGGGGAGCTGTTTTTT
>TRBV7-9|many|TRBJ1-2|NA
CASSSPRGASGYTF
TGTGCCAGCAGCTCCCCGAGGGGGGCGTCCGGCTACACCTTC
>TRBV7-9|many|TRBJ1-2|NA
CASRTGRDQLNGYTF
TGTGCCAGCAGGACTGGGCGGGACCAACTGAATGGCTACACCTTC
>TRBV28|many|TRBJ2-3|NA
CASSPPRLSTDTQYF
TGTGCCAGCAGTCCCCCCAGGTTGAGCACAGATACGCAGTATTTT
>TRBV6-2/TRBV6-3|few|TRBJ2-7|TRBD2
CASSYSRGLAGYEAEEQYF
TGTGCCAGCAGTTACTCGAGAGGACTAGCGGGTTACGAGGCGGAGGAGCAGTACTTC
>TRBV7-3|many|TRBJ1-1|TRBD1
CASSPRQGAAEAFF
TGTGCCAGCAGCCCCCGACAGGGGGCGGCTGAAGCTTTCTTT
>TRBV7-2|many|TRBJ2-7|NA
CASSLDLGEQYF
TGTGCCAGCAGCTTAGATCTGGGCGAGCAGTACTTC
>TRBV28|NA|TRBJ2-4|NA
CASTRANIAKNIQYF
TGTGCCAGCACGAGGGCAAACATAGCCAAAAACATTCAGTACTTC
>TRBV12-3/TRBV12-4|many|TRBJ2-7|TRBD2
CASSPSGSSYEQYF
TGTGCCAGCAGTCCTAGCGGGAGCTCCTACGAGCAGTACTTC
>TRBV10-1|many|TRBJ2-2|NA
CASSDPRTGELFF
TGCGCCAGCAGTGATCCTAGAACCGGGGAGCTGTTTTTT
>TRBV7-2|many|TRBJ2-1|TRBD2
CASSLRTSGYNEQFF
TGTGCCAGCAGCTTACGGACTAGCGGGTACAATGAGCAGTTCTTC
>TRBV12-3/TRBV12-4|many|TRBJ2-2|TRBD1
CASSIQARQGTGELFF
TGTGCCAGCAGCATCCAAGCACGACAGGGAACCGGGGAGCTGTTTTTT
>TRBV29-1|many|TRBJ1-1|NA
CSVDRNRKTFF
TGCAGCGTTGATCGTAACAGGAAGACTTTCTTT
>TRBV11-2|many|TRBJ2-3|NA
CASSSLRWWESGTQYF
TGTGCCAGCAGCTCCCTTCGGTGGTGGGAGTCGGGTACGCAGTATTTT
>TRBV28|many|TRBJ2-7|NA
CASRSSAIYEQYF
TGTGCCAGCAGATCTAGCGCCATCTACGAGCAGTACTTC
>TRBV4-3|many|TRBJ2-3|NA
CASSQERTVTDTQYF
TGCGCCAGCAGCCAAGAGCGGACTGTTACAGATACGCAGTATTTT
>TRBV10-3|few|TRBJ2-1|TRBD2
CAIRTSGMGDEQFF
TGTGCCATCAGGACTAGCGGGATGGGGGATGAGCAGTTCTTC
>TRBV6-6|many|TRBJ2-7|TRBD1
CASSRQGIYEQYF
TGTGCCAGCAGCAGACAGGGGATATACGAGCAGTACTTC
>TRBV29-1|many|TRBJ2-1|NA
CSVGGGRGEQFF
TGCAGCGTTGGAGGCGGACGAGGCGAGCAGTTCTTC
>TRBV28|many|TRBJ2-1|TRBD2
CASPPSGSSYNEQFF
TGTGCCAGCCCTCCTAGCGGGAGCTCCTACAATGAGCAGTTCTTC
>TRBV29-1|many|TRBJ1-5|TRBD1
CSVAGGGNQPQHF
TGCAGCGTTGCAGGGGGCGGAAATCAGCCCCAGCATTTT
>TRBV7-2|many|TRBJ2-1|NA
CASSDDRSYNEQFF
TGTGCCAGCAGCGACGACAGATCCTACAATGAGCAGTTCTTC
>TRBV27|many|TRBJ1-5|NA
CASSPGTKSNQPQHF
TGTGCCAGCAGTCCAGGGACAAAAAGCAATCAGCCCCAGCATTTT
>TRBV2|many|TRBJ1-1|NA
CASSEAAMGGFF
TGTGCCAGCAGTGAAGCAGCTATGGGCGGATTCTTT
>TRBV7-2|many|TRBJ2-5|TRBD1
CASSLGDRGQETQYF
TGTGCCAGCAGCTTAGGGGACAGGGGCCAAGAGACCCAGTACTTC
>TRBV5-1|medium-sized|TRBJ1-1|NA
CASSLDGTVNTEAFF
TGCGCCAGCAGCTTGGACGGGACGGTAAACACTGAAGCTTTCTTT
>TRBV29-1|many|TRBJ2-5|NA
CSVREGGGSETQYF
TGCAGCGTTAGAGAGGGTGGGGGCTCGGAGACCCAGTACTTC